This T cell receptor (beta chain) was identified in a study of long-term antiretroviral therapy in people with HIV. The study's findings and limits: Therapy changes, viral resistance and ART adherence were not documented in the available data. Narrower CDR3 length ranges marked HIV repertoires relative to controls. Post-ART diversity increased but stayed below transplant donor controls.

The germline V gene encodes CDR1 SGHRS and CDR2 YFSETQ. This CDR3 is built from 14 residues. V lost 0 bases and J 3 bases, leaving 9 bases between the germline ends. On this clone itself: Its target is unknown.

Version v3.0 of the immunoSEQ assay was performed at survey level. It was roughly 35,000-50,000 T-cell genomes per sample that sequencing targeted. Profiled with immunoSEQ multiplex PCR; TCRdb holds only in-frame clones, not every one. The table records tens of thousands of clones, 84% of them present only once. The origin of this receptor is a man aged 30 to 45 with HIV. The rearrangement joins TRBV5-1 to TRBJ1-1; tentative D call: TRBD1 (6 bases). Sequencing used unsorted PBMCs, obtained roughly 6.2 years after starting antiretroviral therapy. Written as DNA, the CDR3 is TGCGCCAGCAGCTTGGATCCAGGGGACACTGAAGCTTTCTTT. It is translated as CASSLDPGDTEAFF. The complete variable domain, with remaining parts taken from reference TRBV5-1 and TRBJ1-1, reads KAGVTQTPRYLIKTRGQQVTLSCSPISGHRSVSWYQQTPGQGLQFLFEYFSETQRNKGNFPGRFSGRQFSNSRSEMNVSTLELGDSALYLCASSLDPGDTEAFFGQGTRLTVV.